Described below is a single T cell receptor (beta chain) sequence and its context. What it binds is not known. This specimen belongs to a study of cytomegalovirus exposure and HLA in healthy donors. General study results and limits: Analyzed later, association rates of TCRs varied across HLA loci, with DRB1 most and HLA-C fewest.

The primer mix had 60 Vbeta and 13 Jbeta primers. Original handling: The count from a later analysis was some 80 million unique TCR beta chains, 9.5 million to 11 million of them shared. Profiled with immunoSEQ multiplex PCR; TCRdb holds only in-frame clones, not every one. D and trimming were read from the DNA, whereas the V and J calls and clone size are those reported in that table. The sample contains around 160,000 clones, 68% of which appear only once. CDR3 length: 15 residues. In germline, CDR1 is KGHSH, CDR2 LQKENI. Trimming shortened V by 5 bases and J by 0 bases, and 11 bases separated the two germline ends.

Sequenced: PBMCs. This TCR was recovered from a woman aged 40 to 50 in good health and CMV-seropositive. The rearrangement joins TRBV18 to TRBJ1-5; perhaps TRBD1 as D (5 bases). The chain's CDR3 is CASSGQPNSNQPQHF. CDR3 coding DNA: TGTGCCAGCTCAGGACAACCAAATAGCAATCAGCCCCAGCATTTT. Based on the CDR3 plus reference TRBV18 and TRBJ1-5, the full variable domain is NAGVMQNPRHLVRRRGQEARLRCSPMKGHSHVYWYRQLPEEGLKFMVYLQKENIIDESGMPKERFSAEFPKEGPSILRIQQVVRGDSAAYFCASSGQPNSNQPQHFGDGTRLSIL.